The T cell receptor (beta chain) under discussion was sequenced for a study of blood T cell repertoires in COVID-19. This table comes from immunoSEQ multiplex PCR, and its TCRdb copy is limited to in-frame clones, with some not included. Of about 260,000 clones detected, more than 75% appear once; the ten largest clones hold 5.2%. Seattle participants joined during active infection and were tracked over time. The clonotype originates from a woman aged 60 to 75 with COVID-19, enrolled during active disease. The specimen was peripheral blood.

The CDR3 nucleotides read TGTGCCAGCAGTGGCCCGGGACAGGCCCCACAGGGCTACACCTTC. Protein product: CASSGPGQAPQGYTF. The chain has TRBV28 and TRBJ1-2, with TRBD1 identical over 8 bases. Germline CDR1 reads MDHEN; CDR2 reads SYDVKM. The CDR3 is made up of 15 amino acids. The trim removed 5 bases at V and 8 bases at J, leaving 13 bases unmatched.